This TCR beta chain comes out of a study of blood T cell repertoires in COVID-19. Overall study context: In each case, the material was cDNA or gDNA derived from T cells, B-cell-depleted T cells, or PBMCs.

Assay: immunoSEQ multiplex PCR; the TCRdb copy retains only in-frame clones and omits some. The sample lists around 250,000 clones; 88% were seen once. Cohort placement rested on clinical history that participants reported themselves. The CDR3 has 16 amino acids. The germline V and J ends were trimmed by 8 bases and 11 bases, with 25 bases remaining between them. Germline V lookup: CDR1 MGHRA, CDR2 YSYEKL. The receptor was isolated from a woman aged 40 to 55 who had been exposed to COVID-19. The chain links TRBV4-1 to TRBJ1-6; the D gene is possibly TRBD1 (5 bases). Sequenced input: PBMCs or T cells enriched from blood (not recorded which). In nucleotides, the CDR3 is TGCGCCAGCGGCCGTCTTTACGGGGACGCGGGGGCACCCCTCCACTTT. It encodes CASGRLYGDAGAPLHF.